Each of the 21 T cell receptor beta chains below was sequenced from the same sample in a study of naive and memory T cell subsets. Ligated cDNA underwent four rounds of PCR with nested alpha and beta constant region primers and SP2. One entry per CDR3 protein results from TCRdb running MiXCR on the 5' RACE reads. The sample lists about 56,000 distinct CDR3 sequences, under 10% occurring once. An oligonucleotide containing a UMI was ligated to the 3' end of TCR cDNA. These receptors were taken from a female donor in good health.

Only a few counts were recorded for this clonotype. This chain joins TRBV20-1 and TRBJ2-3; D possibly corresponds to TRBD1 (5 bases). Deletions cut 0 bases from V and 7 bases from J, with 14 bases between. Germline values: CDR1 DFQATT, CDR2 SNEGSKA (reference sequence). The CDR3 contains 14 residues. DNA of the CDR3: TGCAGTGCTAGAGACGCCCAGGGTCGTCATACGCAGTATTTT. Translated, it gives CSARDAQGRHTQYF.

This clonotype was seen ten or more times. This sequence joins TRBV7-2 and TRBJ1-6; possibly TRBD1 for D (6 bases). Germline V gene data show CDR1 as SGHTA and CDR2 as FQGNSA. With 4 bases removed from V and 5 bases from J, the gap between germline ends came to 12 bases. The CDR3 length is 15 residues. The CDR3 bases are TGTGCCAGCAGCTCTCAGGGGCGAAATAATTCACCCCTCCACTTT. It encodes CASSSQGRNNSPLHF.

This chain uses TRBV10-2 with TRBJ2-2, with D hard to call. Germline CDR1 WSHSY, CDR2 SAAADI. This CDR3 is built from 15 residues. The V end lost 6 bases, the J end lost 0 bases, and 11 bases lay between the germline ends. CDR3 protein: CASRTTNANTGELFF. The DNA of the CDR3 is TGCGCCAGCAGGACGACAAACGCGAACACCGGGGAGCTGTTTTTT.

CDR3 coding DNA: TGTGCCAGCAGTATTCGCGGGGGGGCCAAGGCTGAGCAGTTCTTC. Translated, it gives CASSIRGGAKAEQFF. The rearrangement uses TRBV6-2 or TRBV6-3 and TRBJ2-1, with 9 bases fitting TRBD2. CDR3 length: 15 residues. CDR1 and CDR2 from the germline V gene are MNHEY and SVGEGT. Trimming took 5 bases from V and 9 from J; bases not matched to a gene: 11.

The chain combines TRBV3-2 with TRBJ1-6; no DNA check was done on the table's D call, TRBD1. TRBV3-2 is listed as a pseudogene. The CDR3 covers 16 residues. DNA of the CDR3: TGTGCCAGCAGCCAAGATGAGACAGGGGGAAATTCACCCCTCCACTTT. This codes for CASSQDETGGNSPLHF.

The rearrangement links TRBV3-1 to TRBJ1-2, with D unclear. Per germline, CDR1 LGHDT and CDR2 YNNKEL (reference sequence). The length of the CDR3 is 13 residues. Trimming shortened V by 0 bases and J by 7 bases, and 9 bases separated the two germline ends. In DNA form, the CDR3 reads TGTGCCAGCAGCCAAGAGGTGGCGGGTGGCTACACCTTC. This encodes CASSQEVAGGYTF.

This clonotype was seen more than once but under ten times. The J gene is TRBJ2-7, the V gene TRBV6-6; 7 bases match TRBD2. Looked up from germline, CDR1 is MNHNY and CDR2 is SVGAGI (reference sequence). CDR3 length: 15 amino acids. V was clipped by 0 bases and J by 0 bases; unmatched bases: 2. In nucleotides, the CDR3 is TGTGCCAGCAGTTACTCGGGCGGGAGCTCCTACGAGCAGTACTTC. Residues: CASSYSGGSSYEQYF.

The V call is TRBV20-1, the J call TRBJ2-3; D not certain. The CDR3 spans 14 residues. V was pared by 2 bases and J by 1 base, with 10 bases between. Germline CDR1 DFQATT, CDR2 SNEGSKA (reference sequence). This chain's CDR3 is CSARLAARTDTQYF. Written as DNA, the CDR3 is TGCAGTGCTAGACTGGCGGCACGCACAGATACGCAGTATTTT.

V and J are TRBV28 and TRBJ2-1; weak D call: TRBD1 (5 bases). The CDR3 has 17 residues. The V gene's germline CDR1 is MDHEN and CDR2 SYDVKM. V lost 6 bases and J lost 1, with 19 bases in between. The CDR3: CASRPPPRGSSYNEQFF. In nucleotides, the CDR3 is TGTGCCAGCAGACCCCCGCCAAGGGGCTCATCCTACAATGAGCAGTTCTTC. The full variable domain, its missing parts supplied by reference TRBV28 and TRBJ2-1, is DVKVTQSSRYLVKRTGEKVFLECVQDMDHENMFWYRQDPGLGLRLIYFSYDVKMKEKGDIPEGYSVSREKKERFSLILESASTNQTSMYLCASRPPPRGSSYNEQFFGPGTRLTVL.

The table lists this clonotype with many counts. The chain is built from TRBV20-1 and TRBJ1-1; D is unclear. Between the trimmed V and J ends, which lost 3 bases and 5 bases, there was a span of 16 bases. Looked up from germline, CDR1 is DFQATT and CDR2 is SNEGSKA (reference sequence). The CDR3 runs to 14 residues. Here the CDR3 DNA reads TGCAGTGCTAGTAGAGGCCCCCCGGGTACTGAAGCTTTCTTT. As protein: CSASRGPPGTEAFF.

Only a few counts were recorded for this clonotype. The rearrangement links TRBV29-1 to TRBJ2-1; D ambiguous. The CDR3 covers 10 residues. V dropped 7 bases and J dropped 5 bases, with 6 bases sitting between them. The germline V gene has CDR1 SQVTM and CDR2 ANQGSEA. The CDR3 nucleotides read TGCAGCGGATCAGACAATGAGCAGTTCTTC. Amino acids: CSGSDNEQFF.

The chain links TRBV4-1 to TRBJ2-7, with TRBD2 as a possible D gene (5 bases). V was pared by 0 bases and J by 7 bases, with 10 bases between. Germline V gene lookup returns CDR1 MGHRA and CDR2 YSYEKL. The CDR3 spans 13 residues. The CDR3 nucleotides are TGCGCCAGCAGCCAAGAAGGGCGGAGGGAGCAGTACTTC. This translates into CASSQEGRREQYF.

Many counts were recorded for this clonotype. J is TRBJ1-2 and V is TRBV7-8; D not certain. The V and J ends lost 2 bases and 6 bases respectively, with 7 bases between them. Germline V gene sequence: CDR1 SGHVS, CDR2 FQNEAQ. The length of the CDR3 is 12 residues. CDR3 in DNA: TGTGCCAGCAGCTTACTCCAGGATGGCTACACCTTC. Translation: CASSLLQDGYTF.

This clonotype turned up a few times. The V call is TRBV6-1, the J call TRBJ1-2, with TRBD1 as a possible D gene (5 bases). CDR3 length: 13 residues. Germline V gives CDR1 MNHNS, CDR2 SASEGT. Trimming stripped 9 bases from V and 1 base from J, with 12 bases between. The CDR3, as DNA: TGTGCCAGTGTTCCGGGACTTAACTATGGCTACACCTTC. Translation: CASVPGLNYGYTF.

This clonotype was seen only a few times. This chain joins TRBV28 and TRBJ1-2; D is undetermined. V shed 4 bases and J shed 4 bases, with 10 bases lying between them. This CDR3 is built from 13 residues. The germline V gene encodes CDR1 MDHEN and CDR2 SYDVKM. The CDR3 here is CASSSPGGYGYTF. The CDR3 DNA reads TGTGCCAGCAGTTCGCCGGGAGGCTATGGCTACACCTTC.

This clonotype was seen repeatedly, ten times or more. This chain connects TRBV9 to TRBJ2-7, with D maybe TRBD2 (6 bases). Deletions cut 0 bases from V and 7 bases from J, with 11 bases between. There are 13 residues in the CDR3. Germline CDR1 SGDLS, CDR2 YYNGEE. The CDR3, as DNA: TGTGCCAGCAGCGTAGAATCAGGGAGGGAGCAGTACTTC. Translated: CASSVESGREQYF.

This clonotype was detected ten times or more. DNA for the CDR3: TGTGCCAGCAGTGACTCGTACGGAGAGCAGTTCTTC. This codes for CASSDSYGEQFF. The rearrangement links TRBV6-4 to TRBJ2-1; D is ambiguous. This CDR3 spans 12 amino acids. From germline, CDR1 is MRHNA and CDR2 SNTAGT. The germline V and J ends were trimmed by 0 bases and 10 bases, with 7 bases remaining between them.

Turning to this clonotype: A clone one base away is much larger, so this may be a read error. The chain combines TRBV6-1 with TRBJ1-5; the D gene is possibly TRBD1 (5 bases). This CDR3 is 15 amino acids long. Germline V gives CDR1 MNHNS, CDR2 SASEGT. The CDR3 DNA follows: TGTGCCAGCGGGTATTTTGGGGGAAGCAATCAGCGCCAGCATTTT. Amino acids: CASGYFGGSNQRQHF.

This clonotype has just a few counts. This sequence joins TRBV14 and TRBJ1-1; possibly TRBD1 for D (5 bases). Germline V gives CDR1 SGHDN, CDR2 FVKESK. The CDR3 totals 16 residues. The germline V and J ends were trimmed by 0 bases and 3 bases, with 14 bases remaining between them. CDR3 amino acids: CASSQDSGAAHTEAFF. The CDR3 nucleotides are TGTGCCAGCAGCCAAGATAGTGGGGCAGCTCACACTGAAGCTTTCTTT. The variable domain in full, completed from reference TRBV14 and TRBJ1-1, reads EAGVTQFPSHSVIEKGQTVTLRCDPISGHDNLYWYRRVMGKEIKFLLHFVKESKQDESGMPNNRFLAERTGGTYSTLKVQPAELEDSGVYFCASSQDSGAAHTEAFFGQGTRLTVV.

At least ten counts were recorded for this clonotype. The chain links TRBV28 to TRBJ1-5; TRBD1 matches 9 bases. This CDR3 contains 17 residues. V was clipped by 5 bases and J by 6 bases; unmatched bases: 14. The V gene's germline CDR1 is MDHEN and CDR2 SYDVKM. CDR3 sequence (DNA): TGTGCCAGCAGTCCTCCCCCGGGACAGGGTTTCGGTCAGCCCCAGCATTTT. This gives the protein CASSPPPGQGFGQPQHF.

V usage is TRBV29-1 and J usage is TRBJ2-6; D unclear. Germline V gene data show CDR1 as SQVTM and CDR2 as ANQGSEA. The length of the CDR3 is 17 residues. The V end lost 6 bases, the J end lost 1 base, and 19 bases lay between the germline ends. This chain's CDR3 is CSVKVSGRLSGANVLTF. The DNA of the CDR3 is TGCAGCGTAAAGGTATCTGGACGGCTATCTGGGGCCAACGTCCTGACTTTC.